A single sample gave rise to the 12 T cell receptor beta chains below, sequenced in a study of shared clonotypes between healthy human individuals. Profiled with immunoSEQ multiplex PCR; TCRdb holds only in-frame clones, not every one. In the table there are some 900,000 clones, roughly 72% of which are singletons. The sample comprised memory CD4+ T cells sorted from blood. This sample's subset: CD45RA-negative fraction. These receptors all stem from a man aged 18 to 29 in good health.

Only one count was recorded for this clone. The CDR3 DNA follows: TGCGCCAGCAGCCAAGCCACGGGCTGGGACTACGAGCAGTACTTC. Amino acid sequence: CASSQATGWDYEQYF. The genes are TRBV4-3 and TRBJ2-7; no reliable D call. CDR3 size: 15 residues. Germline V CDR1 and CDR2: LGHNA, YSLEER. Trimming took 1 base from V and 3 from J, leaving 13 bases between them.

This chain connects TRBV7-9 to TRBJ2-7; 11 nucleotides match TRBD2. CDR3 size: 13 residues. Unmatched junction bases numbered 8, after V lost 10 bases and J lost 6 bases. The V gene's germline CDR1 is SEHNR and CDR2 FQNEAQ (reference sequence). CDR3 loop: CATRTGLAAEQYF. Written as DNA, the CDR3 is TGTGCCACTAGGACGGGACTAGCGGCCGAGCAGTACTTC.

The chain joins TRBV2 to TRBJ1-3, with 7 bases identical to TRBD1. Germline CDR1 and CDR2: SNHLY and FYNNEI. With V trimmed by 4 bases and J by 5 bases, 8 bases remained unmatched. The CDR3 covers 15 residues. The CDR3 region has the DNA TGTGCCAGCAGTGCAGAGAGGGGGCAAAGAAACACCATATATTTT. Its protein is CASSAERGQRNTIYF.

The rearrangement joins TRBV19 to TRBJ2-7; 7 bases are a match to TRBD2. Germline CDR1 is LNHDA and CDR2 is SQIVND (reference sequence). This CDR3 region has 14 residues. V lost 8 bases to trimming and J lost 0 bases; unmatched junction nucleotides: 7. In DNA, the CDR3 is TGTGCCAGTGCCTTGAGCGGGATCTCCTACGAGCAGTACTTC. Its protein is CASALSGISYEQYF. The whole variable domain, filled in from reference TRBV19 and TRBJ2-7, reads DGGITQSPKYLFRKEGQNVTLSCEQNLNHDAMYWYRQDPGQGLRLIYYSQIVNDFQKGDIAEGYSVSREKKESFPLTVTSAQKNPTAFYLCASALSGISYEQYFGPGTRLTVT.

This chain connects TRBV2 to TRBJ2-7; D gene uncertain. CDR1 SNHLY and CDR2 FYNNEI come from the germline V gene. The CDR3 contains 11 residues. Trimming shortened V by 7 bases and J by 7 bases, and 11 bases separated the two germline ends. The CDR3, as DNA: TGTGCCAGCAAGAACCGGCAGGAGCAGTACTTC. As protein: CASKNRQEQYF.

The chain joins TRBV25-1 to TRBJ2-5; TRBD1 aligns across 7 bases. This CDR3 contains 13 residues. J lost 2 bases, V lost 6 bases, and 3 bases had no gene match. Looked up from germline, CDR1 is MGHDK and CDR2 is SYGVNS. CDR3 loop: CASRRGQQETQYF. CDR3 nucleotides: TGTGCCAGCAGGAGGGGACAGCAAGAGACCCAGTACTTC.

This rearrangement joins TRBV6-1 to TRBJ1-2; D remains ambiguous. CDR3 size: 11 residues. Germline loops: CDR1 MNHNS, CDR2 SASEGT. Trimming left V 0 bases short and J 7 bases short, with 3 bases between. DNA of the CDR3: TGTGCCAGCAGTGAAGCACTTGGCTACACCTTC. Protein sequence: CASSEALGYTF.

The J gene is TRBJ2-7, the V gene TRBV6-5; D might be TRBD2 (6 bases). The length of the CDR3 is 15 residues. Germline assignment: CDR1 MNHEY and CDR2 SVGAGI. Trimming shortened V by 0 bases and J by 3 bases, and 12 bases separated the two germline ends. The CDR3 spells CASSYSTASDYEQYF. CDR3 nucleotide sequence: TGTGCCAGCAGTTACTCGACGGCTAGCGACTACGAGCAGTACTTC.

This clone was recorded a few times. The CDR3 sequence is CASSEADRVGGYTF. CDR3 bases: TGTGCCAGCAGCGAGGCGGACAGGGTTGGTGGCTACACCTTC. The chain has TRBV7-8 and TRBJ1-2, with 8 bases identical to TRBD1. The CDR3 length is 14 residues. Germline CDR1 reads SGHVS; CDR2 reads FQNEAQ. V gave up 5 bases and J gave up 7 bases; unmatched junction bases: 9. The full variable domain, with the rest looked up from reference TRBV7-8 and TRBJ1-2, is GAGVSQSPRYKVAKRGQDVALRCDPISGHVSLFWYQQALGQGPEFLTYFQNEAQLDKSGLPSDRFFAERPEGSVSTLKIQRTQQEDSAVYLCASSEADRVGGYTFGSGTRLTVV.

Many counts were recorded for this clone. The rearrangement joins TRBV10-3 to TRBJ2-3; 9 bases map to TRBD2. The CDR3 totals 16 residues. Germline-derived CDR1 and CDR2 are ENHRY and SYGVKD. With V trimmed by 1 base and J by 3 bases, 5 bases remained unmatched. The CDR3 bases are TGTGCCATCAGTGAGTTATCAGGACTAGCGACAGATACGCAGTATTTT. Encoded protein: CAISELSGLATDTQYF.

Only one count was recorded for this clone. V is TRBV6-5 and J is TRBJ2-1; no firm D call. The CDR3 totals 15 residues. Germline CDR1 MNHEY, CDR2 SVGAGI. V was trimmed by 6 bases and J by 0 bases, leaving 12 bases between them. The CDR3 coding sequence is TGTGCCAGCAGCGATACAATGAGCTCCTACAATGAGCAGTTCTTC. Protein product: CASSDTMSSYNEQFF.

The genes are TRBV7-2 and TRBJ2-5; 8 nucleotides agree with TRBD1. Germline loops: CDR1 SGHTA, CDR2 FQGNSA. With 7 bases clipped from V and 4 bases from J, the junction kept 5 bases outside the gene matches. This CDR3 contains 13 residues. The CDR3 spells CASTRGPGETQYF. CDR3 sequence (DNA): TGTGCCAGCACCAGGGGGCCAGGAGAGACCCAGTACTTC.